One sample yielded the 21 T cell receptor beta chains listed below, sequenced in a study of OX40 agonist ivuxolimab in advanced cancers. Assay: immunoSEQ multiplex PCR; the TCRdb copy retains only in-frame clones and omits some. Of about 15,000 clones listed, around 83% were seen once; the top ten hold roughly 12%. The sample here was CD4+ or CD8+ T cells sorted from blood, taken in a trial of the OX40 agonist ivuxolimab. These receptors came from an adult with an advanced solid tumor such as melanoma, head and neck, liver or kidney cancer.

This CDR3 reads CASSLAGNTGELFF. CDR3 nucleotide sequence: TGTGCCAGCAGCTTGGCCGGGAACACCGGGGAGCTGTTTTTT. V and J are TRBV5-6 and TRBJ2-2, with no clear D. The CDR3 spans 14 residues. Trimming stripped 0 bases from V and 1 base from J, with 4 bases between. The germline gives CDR1 SGHDT, CDR2 YYEEEE.

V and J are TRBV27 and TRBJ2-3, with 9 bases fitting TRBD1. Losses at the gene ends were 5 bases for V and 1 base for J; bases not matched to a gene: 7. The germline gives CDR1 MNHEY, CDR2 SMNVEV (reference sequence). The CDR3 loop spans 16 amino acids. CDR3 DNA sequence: TGTGCCAGCAGTATCGACAGGGGGACAGGCACAGATACGCAGTATTTT. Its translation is CASSIDRGTGTDTQYF.

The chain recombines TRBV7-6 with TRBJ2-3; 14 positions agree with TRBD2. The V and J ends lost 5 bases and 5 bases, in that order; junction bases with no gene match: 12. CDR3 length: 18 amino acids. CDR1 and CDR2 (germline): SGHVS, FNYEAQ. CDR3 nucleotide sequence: TGTGCCAGCAGCCCTAAGACAGTTGGGACTAGCGGGAGAGATACGCAGTATTTT. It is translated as CASSPKTVGTSGRDTQYF.

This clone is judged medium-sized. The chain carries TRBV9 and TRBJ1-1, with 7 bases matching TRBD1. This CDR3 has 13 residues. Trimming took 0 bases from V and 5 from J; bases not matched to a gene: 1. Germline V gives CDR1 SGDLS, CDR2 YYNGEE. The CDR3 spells CASSVARGTEAFF. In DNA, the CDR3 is TGTGCCAGCAGCGTAGCCAGGGGGACTGAAGCTTTCTTT.

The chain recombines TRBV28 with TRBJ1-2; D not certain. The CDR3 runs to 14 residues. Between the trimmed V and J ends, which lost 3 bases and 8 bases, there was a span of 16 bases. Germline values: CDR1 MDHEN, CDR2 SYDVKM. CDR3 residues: CASSLAGSNPGYTF. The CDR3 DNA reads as TGTGCCAGCAGTTTGGCGGGAAGTAATCCGGGCTACACCTTC.

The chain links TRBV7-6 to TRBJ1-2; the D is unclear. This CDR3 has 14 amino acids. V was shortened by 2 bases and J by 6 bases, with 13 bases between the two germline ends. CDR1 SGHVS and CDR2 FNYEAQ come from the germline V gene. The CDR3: CASSLSGNSDGYTF. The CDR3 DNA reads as TGTGCCAGCAGCTTATCCGGGAACAGCGATGGCTACACCTTC. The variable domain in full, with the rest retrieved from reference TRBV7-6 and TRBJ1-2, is GAGVSQSPRYKVTKRGQDVALRCDPISGHVSLYWYRQALGQGPEFLTYFNYEAQQDKSGLPNDRFSAERPEGSISTLTIQRTEQRDSAMYRCASSLSGNSDGYTFGSGTRLTVV.

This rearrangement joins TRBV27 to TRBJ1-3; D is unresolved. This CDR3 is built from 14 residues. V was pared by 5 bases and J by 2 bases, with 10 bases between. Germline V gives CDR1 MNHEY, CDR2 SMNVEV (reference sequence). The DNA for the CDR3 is TGTGCCAGCAGTCACTCGGGGACTGGAAACACCATATATTTT. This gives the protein CASSHSGTGNTIYF.

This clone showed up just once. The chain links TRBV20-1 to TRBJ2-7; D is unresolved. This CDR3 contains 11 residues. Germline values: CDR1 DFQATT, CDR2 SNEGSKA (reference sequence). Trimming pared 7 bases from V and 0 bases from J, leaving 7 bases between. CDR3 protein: CSGTISYEQYF. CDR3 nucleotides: TGCAGTGGAACAATCTCCTACGAGCAGTACTTC.

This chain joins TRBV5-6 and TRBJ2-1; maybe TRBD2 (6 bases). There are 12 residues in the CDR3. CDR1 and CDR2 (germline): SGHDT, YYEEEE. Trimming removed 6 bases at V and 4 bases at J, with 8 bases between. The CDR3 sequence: CASIGTYNEQFF. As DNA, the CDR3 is TGTGCCAGCATCGGGACTTACAATGAGCAGTTCTTC.

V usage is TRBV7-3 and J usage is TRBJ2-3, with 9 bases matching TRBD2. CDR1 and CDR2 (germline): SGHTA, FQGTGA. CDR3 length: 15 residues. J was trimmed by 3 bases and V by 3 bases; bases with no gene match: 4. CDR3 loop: CASSFSGSDTDTQYF. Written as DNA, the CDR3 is TGTGCCAGCAGCTTTAGCGGGAGTGATACAGATACGCAGTATTTT.

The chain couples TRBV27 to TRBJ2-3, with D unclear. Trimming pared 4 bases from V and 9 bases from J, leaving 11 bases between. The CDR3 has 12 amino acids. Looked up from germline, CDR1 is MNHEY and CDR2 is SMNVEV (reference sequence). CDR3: CASSYGESTQYF. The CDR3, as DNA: TGTGCCAGCAGTTATGGCGAAAGCACGCAGTATTTT.

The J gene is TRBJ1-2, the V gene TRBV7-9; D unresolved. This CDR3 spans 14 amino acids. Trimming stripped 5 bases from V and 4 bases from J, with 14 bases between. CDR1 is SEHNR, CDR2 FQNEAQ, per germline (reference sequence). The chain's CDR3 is CASSDHGKTYGYTF. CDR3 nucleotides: TGTGCCAGCAGCGACCATGGAAAGACCTATGGCTACACCTTC.

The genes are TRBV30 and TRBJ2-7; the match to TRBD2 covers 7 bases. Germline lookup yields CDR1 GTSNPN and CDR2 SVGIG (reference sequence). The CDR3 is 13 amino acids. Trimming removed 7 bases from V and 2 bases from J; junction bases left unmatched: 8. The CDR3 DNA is TGTGCCTACTACGCCGGGACTACCTACGAGCAGTACTTC. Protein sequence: CAYYAGTTYEQYF. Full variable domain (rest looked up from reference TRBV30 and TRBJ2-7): SQTIHQWPATLVQPVGSPLSLECTVEGTSNPNLYWYRQAAGRGLQLLFYSVGIGQISSEVPQNLSASRPQDRQFILSSKKLLLSDSGFYLCAYYAGTTYEQYFGPGTRLTVT.

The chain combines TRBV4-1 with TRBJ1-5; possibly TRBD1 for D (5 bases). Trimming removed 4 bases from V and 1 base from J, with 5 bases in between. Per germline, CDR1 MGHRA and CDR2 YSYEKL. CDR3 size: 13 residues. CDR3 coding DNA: TGCGCCAGCAGCCGACAGAGCAATCAGCCCCAGCATTTT. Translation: CASSRQSNQPQHF.

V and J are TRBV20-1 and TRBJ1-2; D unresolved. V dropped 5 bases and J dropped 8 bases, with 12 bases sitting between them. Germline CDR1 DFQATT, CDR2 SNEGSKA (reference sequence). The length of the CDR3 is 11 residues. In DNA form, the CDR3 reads TGCAGTGCTCGCTGGTGGCCCGGCTACACCTTC. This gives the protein CSARWWPGYTF.

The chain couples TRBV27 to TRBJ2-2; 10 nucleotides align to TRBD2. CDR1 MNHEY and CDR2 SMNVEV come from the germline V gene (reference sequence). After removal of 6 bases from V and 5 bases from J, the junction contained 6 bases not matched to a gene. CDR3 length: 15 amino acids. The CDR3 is CASRPGTSVTGELFF. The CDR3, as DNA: TGTGCCAGCAGACCCGGGACTAGCGTAACCGGGGAGCTGTTTTTT.

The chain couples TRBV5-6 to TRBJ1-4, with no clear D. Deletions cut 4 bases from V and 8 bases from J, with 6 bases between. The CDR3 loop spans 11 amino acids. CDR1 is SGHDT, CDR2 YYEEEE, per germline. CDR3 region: CASSTGEKLFF. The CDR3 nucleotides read TGTGCCAGCAGCACGGGAGAAAAACTGTTTTTT.

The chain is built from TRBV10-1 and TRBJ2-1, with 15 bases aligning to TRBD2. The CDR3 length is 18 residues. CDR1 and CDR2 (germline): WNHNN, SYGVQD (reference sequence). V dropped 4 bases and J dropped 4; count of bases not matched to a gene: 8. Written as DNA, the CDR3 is TGCGCCAGCAGTGGCCCGGGACTAGCGGGAGGAAGTTACAATGAGCAGTTCTTC. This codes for CASSGPGLAGGSYNEQFF.

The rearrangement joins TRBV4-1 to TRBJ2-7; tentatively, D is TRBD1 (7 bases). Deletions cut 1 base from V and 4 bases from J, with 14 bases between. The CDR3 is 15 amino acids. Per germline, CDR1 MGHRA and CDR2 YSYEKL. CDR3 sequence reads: CASSQVASGGYEQYF. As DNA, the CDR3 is TGCGCCAGCAGCCAAGTCGCATCAGGGGGGTACGAGCAGTACTTC.

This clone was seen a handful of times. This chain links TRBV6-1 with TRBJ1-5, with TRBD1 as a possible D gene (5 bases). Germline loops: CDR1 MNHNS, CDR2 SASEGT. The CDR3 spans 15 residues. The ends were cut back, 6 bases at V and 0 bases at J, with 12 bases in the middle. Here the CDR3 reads CASRVSGDSNQPQHF. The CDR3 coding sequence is TGTGCCAGCAGAGTTTCGGGGGATAGCAATCAGCCCCAGCATTTT.

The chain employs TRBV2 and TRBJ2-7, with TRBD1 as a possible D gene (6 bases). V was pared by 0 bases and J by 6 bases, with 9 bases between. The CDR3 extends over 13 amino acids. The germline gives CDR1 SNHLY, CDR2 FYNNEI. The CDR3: CASSEAAGVEQYF. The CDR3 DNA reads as TGTGCCAGCAGTGAAGCGGCAGGGGTCGAGCAGTACTTC.